This passage covers 30 T cell receptor beta chains from one sample sequenced in a study of regulatory T cells in long-lasting Graves disease. Construction of the TCR beta libraries employed iRepertoire HTBI primers in conjunction with Arm-PCR of CDR3 regions. TCRdb processed the multiplex PCR reads anew with MiXCR; each CDR3 protein has one entry. The profile shows about 430,000 distinct CDR3 sequences, around 20% of them singletons. Indicated time point: persistent/refractory GD, antithyroid drugs over 5 years with positive TRAb. From RNA extracted from PBMCs, the TCR library was made. The starting material was peripheral blood mononuclear cells (PBMCs), obtained when the disease was refractory, from a patient treated with antithyroid drugs. These receptors were taken from a female donor with Graves disease.

V and J are TRBV29-1 and TRBJ2-3; D unclear. The germline gives CDR1 SQVTM, CDR2 ANQGSEA. Trimming removed 5 bases from V and 4 bases from J, with 4 bases in between. The CDR3 length is 10 residues. CDR3 in amino acids: CSVLSDTQYF. Here the CDR3 DNA reads TGCAGCGTTCTGTCAGATACGCAGTATTTT.

This chain joins TRBV20-1 and TRBJ1-1; D is unclear. This CDR3 is 11 amino acids long. With 2 bases removed from V and 2 bases from J, the gap between germline ends came to 3 bases. The germline V gene encodes CDR1 DFQATT and CDR2 SNEGSKA (reference sequence). This CDR3 is CSARSNTEAFF. For the CDR3, the DNA is TGCAGTGCTAGATCTAACACTGAAGCTTTCTTT.

This clonotype occurred a few times. The V gene is TRBV4-1, the J gene TRBJ2-5; 7 nucleotides line up with TRBD1. This CDR3 comprises 14 residues. Germline trimming cut 3 bases from V and 2 bases from J; bases unmatched to any gene: 3. Per the germline V gene, CDR1 is MGHRA and CDR2 is YSYEKL. CDR3 amino acids: CASSHLRGQETQYF. The CDR3 region has the DNA TGCGCCAGCAGCCACCTCAGGGGGCAAGAGACCCAGTACTTC.

The V call is TRBV29-1, the J call TRBJ2-7, with 10 bases matching TRBD2. The CDR3 is 19 residues long. Trimming took 5 bases from V and 4 from J; bases not matched to a gene: 23. Germline lookup yields CDR1 SQVTM and CDR2 ANQGSEA. This chain's CDR3 is CSVQSWVTGSSGSVYEQYF. CDR3 coding DNA: TGCAGCGTTCAATCGTGGGTGACAGGGTCTAGCGGGAGTGTTTACGAGCAGTACTTC.

At least ten counts were recorded for this clonotype. This sequence joins TRBV2 and TRBJ2-7; D ambiguous. Germline-derived CDR1 and CDR2 are SNHLY and FYNNEI. The V gene lost 5 bases and the J gene lost 3 bases, with 8 bases spanning the gap. The CDR3 consists of 12 residues. This chain's CDR3 is CASSNMDYEQYF. The CDR3 coding sequence is TGTGCCAGCAGTAATATGGACTACGAGCAGTACTTC.

The rearrangement uses TRBV27 and TRBJ2-1, with 11 bases that match TRBD2. Germline loops: CDR1 MNHEY, CDR2 SMNVEV (reference sequence). The CDR3 is made up of 21 amino acids. With 7 bases clipped from V and 5 bases from J, the junction kept 25 bases outside the gene matches. The CDR3 DNA sequence: TGTGCCAGCACTCCCACCCCGGGACGGAGACCTACTAGCGGGAGAAACAATGAGCAGTTCTTC. Protein sequence: CASTPTPGRRPTSGRNNEQFF.

In the case of this clonotype: One base separates it from a far larger clone, so it is likely a read error. The chain employs TRBV28 and TRBJ2-7, with TRBD1 as a possible D gene (7 bases). V was shortened by 5 bases and J by 0 bases, with 23 bases between the two germline ends. Per the germline V gene, CDR1 is MDHEN and CDR2 is SYDVKM. The CDR3 extends over 18 amino acids. The CDR3 sequence: CASSTSSGGPRSSYEQYF. For the CDR3, the DNA is TGTGCCAGCAGTACCTCCTCAGGGGGGCCCAGGAGCTCCTACGAGCAGTACTTC.

This clonotype was seen many times. The CDR3 coding sequence is TGTGCCAGCAGTTTACTAACCCCCCAAGAGACCCAGTACTTC. Residues: CASSLLTPQETQYF. The rearrangement links TRBV12-3 or TRBV12-4 to TRBJ2-5; D not certain. Trimming stripped 2 bases from V and 1 base from J, with 8 bases between. The CDR3 is 14 amino acids.

This clonotype was detected many times. The chain recombines TRBV29-1 with TRBJ2-7; D is perhaps TRBD2 (5 bases). Trimming removed 7 bases at V and 0 bases at J, with 13 bases between. CDR3 length: 13 amino acids. Germline V lookup: CDR1 SQVTM, CDR2 ANQGSEA. The CDR3 DNA reads TGCAGCGCGAAACCCCGGGACTCCTACGAGCAGTACTTC. Protein: CSAKPRDSYEQYF.

This chain links TRBV7-9 with TRBJ2-7; D remains unclear. CDR1 and CDR2 from the germline V gene are SEHNR and FQNEAQ (reference sequence). Trimming removed 2 bases at V and 7 bases at J, with 9 bases between. The CDR3 runs 12 residues. This chain's CDR3 is CASSLSRREQYF. The CDR3, as DNA: TGTGCCAGCAGCTTAAGTAGACGGGAGCAGTACTTC.

This clonotype has a count of ten or more. The gene calls are TRBV28 and TRBJ1-1, with a tentative D call TRBD1 (5 bases). Germline CDR1 MDHEN, CDR2 SYDVKM. V was clipped by 8 bases and J by 3 bases, with 10 bases between them. This CDR3 is 12 amino acids long. The CDR3 coding sequence is TGTGCCAGCTCAGGGTTATACACTGAAGCTTTCTTT. Translating it yields CASSGLYTEAFF.

This clonotype was detected only a few times. The CDR3 loop reads CASSEGGLGNQPQHF. CDR3 DNA: TGTGCCAGCAGTGAAGGGGGTTTAGGCAATCAGCCCCAGCATTTT. The rearrangement links TRBV2 to TRBJ1-5; D ambiguous. The CDR3 has 15 residues. Trimming left V 1 base short and J 2 bases short, with 9 bases between. CDR1 is SNHLY, CDR2 FYNNEI, per germline. Looking up the rest from reference TRBV2 and TRBJ1-5 gives the full variable domain: EPEVTQTPSHQVTQMGQEVILRCVPISNHLYFYWYRQILGQKVEFLVSFYNNEISEKSEIFDDQFSVERPDGSNFTLKIRSTKLEDSAMYFCASSEGGLGNQPQHFGDGTRLSIL.

Many counts were recorded for this clonotype. The rearrangement uses TRBV20-1 and TRBJ2-7; 11 bases agree with TRBD2. This CDR3 is 14 amino acids long. Germline trimming cut 5 bases from V and 0 bases from J; bases unmatched to any gene: 3. Germline lookup yields CDR1 DFQATT and CDR2 SNEGSKA (reference sequence). The CDR3 protein is CSAAGLAASYEQYF. The CDR3 DNA reads as TGCAGTGCTGCGGGACTAGCGGCCTCCTACGAGCAGTACTTC.

This clonotype was recorded at least ten times. The V gene is TRBV15, the J gene TRBJ1-2; TRBD1 is a possible D gene (5 bases). The CDR3 extends over 14 amino acids. Between the trimmed V and J ends, which lost 1 base and 5 bases, there was a span of 11 bases. Germline assignment: CDR1 LNHNV and CDR2 YYDKDF (reference sequence). The CDR3 DNA follows: TGTGCCACCAGCAGAGGGGGACCAGCATATGGCTACACCTTC. Its translation: CATSRGGPAYGYTF. The whole variable domain, remainder taken from reference TRBV15 and TRBJ1-2, is DAMVIQNPRYQVTQFGKPVTLSCSQTLNHNVMYWYQQKSSQAPKLLFHYYDKDFNNEADTPDNFQSRRPNTSFCFLDIRSPGLGDTAMYLCATSRGGPAYGYTFGSGTRLTVV.

This clonotype has more than one count but fewer than ten. V and J are TRBV4-1 and TRBJ2-5; 14 bases are a match to TRBD2. J lost 5 bases, V lost 4 bases, and 6 bases had no gene match. The germline gives CDR1 MGHRA, CDR2 YSYEKL. CDR3 length equals 16 residues. The CDR3 loop is CASSLGTSGSDETQYF. The CDR3 DNA reads TGCGCCAGCAGCCTGGGGACTAGCGGGAGTGATGAGACCCAGTACTTC.

In its sample, this clonotype was seen many times. As DNA, the CDR3 is TGTGCCACCAGTGATACTAGCGGAAGCCCGGGCACCGGGGAGCTGTTTTTT. Residues: CATSDTSGSPGTGELFF. V gene TRBV24-1 combines with J gene TRBJ2-2, with TRBD2 matching over 8 bases. The CDR3 loop spans 17 amino acids. The V segment lost 3 bases and the J segment 4 bases; nucleotides outside the gene matches: 9. Looked up from germline, CDR1 is KGHDR and CDR2 is SFDVKD.

The V gene is TRBV20-1, the J gene TRBJ2-2; D gene unclear. Trimming removed 5 bases from V and 0 bases from J, with 4 bases in between. Per germline, CDR1 DFQATT and CDR2 SNEGSKA (reference sequence). The CDR3 covers 12 residues. This CDR3 reads CSALPNTGELFF. The CDR3 nucleotides read TGCAGTGCTCTCCCGAACACCGGGGAGCTGTTTTTT.

This clonotype was seen only a few times. This chain joins TRBV20-1 and TRBJ1-5; 11 nucleotides agree with TRBD1. V lost 6 bases, J lost 4 bases, and 14 bases stayed unmatched. The germline V gene encodes CDR1 DFQATT and CDR2 SNEGSKA (reference sequence). CDR3 length: 17 residues. The CDR3 spells CSAAGTGGPGVNQPQHF. The CDR3 coding sequence is TGCAGTGCCGCCGGGACAGGGGGTCCTGGGGTTAATCAGCCCCAGCATTTT.

Many counts were recorded for this clonotype. The chain uses TRBV20-1 and TRBJ2-5; TRBD2 agrees at 10 bases. Germline V gene data show CDR1 as DFQATT and CDR2 as SNEGSKA (reference sequence). The CDR3 has 19 residues. Trimming at V came to 6 bases and at J to 2 bases, leaving 21 bases not matched to a gene. The CDR3 region has the DNA TGCAGTGCAGTGTCTAGCGGGAGTGTTGCCCTCGGAGCGCAAGAGACCCAGTACTTC. The encoded protein is CSAVSSGSVALGAQETQYF.

The chain employs TRBV28 and TRBJ2-1; D gene unclear. This CDR3 has 16 residues. Trimming removed 2 bases from V and 0 bases from J, with 11 bases in between. CDR1 and CDR2 from the germline V gene are MDHEN and SYDVKM. The CDR3 bases are TGTGCCAGCAGTTTAGCTAGTCCTAGCTCCTACAATGAGCAGTTCTTC. Its protein product is CASSLASPSSYNEQFF.

This clonotype was seen once. A much larger clone is a single base away; this may be a read error. The chain links TRBV20-1 to TRBJ2-2, with TRBD2 as a possible D gene (5 bases). Germline values: CDR1 DFQATT, CDR2 SNEGSKA (reference sequence). The CDR3 is 13 residues long. The chain's CDR3 is CSVEDANTGELLF. The CDR3 DNA is TGCAGTGTCGAGGACGCGAACACCGGGGAGCTGCTTTTT.

This clonotype was seen repeatedly, ten times or more. The chain carries TRBV28 and TRBJ2-5; 10 positions agree with TRBD2. Trimming took 3 bases from V and 4 from J; bases not matched to a gene: 2. The CDR3 length is 14 residues. CDR1 is MDHEN and CDR2 is SYDVKM in the germline V gene. CDR3 residues: CASSFRLAGETQYF. In nucleotides, the CDR3 is TGTGCCAGCAGTTTCAGACTAGCGGGAGAGACCCAGTACTTC.

This clonotype has a count of ten or more. The rearrangement uses TRBV28 and TRBJ2-2; D is uncertain. In germline, CDR1 is MDHEN, CDR2 SYDVKM. This CDR3 region has 13 residues. V lost 3 bases, J lost 6 bases, and 8 bases lay in between. The chain's CDR3 is CASSFRAAGELFF. The CDR3 DNA follows: TGTGCCAGCAGTTTTCGGGCGGCCGGGGAGCTGTTTTTT. Supplemented by reference TRBV28 and TRBJ2-2, the full variable domain reads DVKVTQSSRYLVKRTGEKVFLECVQDMDHENMFWYRQDPGLGLRLIYFSYDVKMKEKGDIPEGYSVSREKKERFSLILESASTNQTSMYLCASSFRAAGELFFGEGSRLTVL.

This clonotype has ten or more counts. This chain connects TRBV29-1 to TRBJ2-7; TRBD2 matches 9 bases. This CDR3 contains 14 residues. Germline V CDR1 and CDR2: SQVTM, ANQGSEA. After removal of 1 base from V and 3 bases from J, the junction contained 4 bases not matched to a gene. The CDR3, as DNA: TGCAGCGTTGAAGGTCTAGCGGGACGCTACGAGCAGTACTTC. It is translated as CSVEGLAGRYEQYF.

This clonotype was counted many times. The rearrangement links TRBV12-3 or TRBV12-4 to TRBJ2-2; D is uncertain. The CDR3 covers 12 residues. V dropped 6 bases and J dropped 7 bases, with 9 bases sitting between them. This CDR3 is CASSRLHGELFF. CDR3 nucleotide sequence: TGTGCCAGCAGCCGACTGCACGGGGAGCTGTTTTTT.

This clonotype was picked up a small number of times. The rearrangement links TRBV7-9 to TRBJ1-4, with D possibly TRBD1 on 5 matching bases. The CDR3 spans 15 residues. CDR1 is SEHNR and CDR2 is FQNEAQ in the germline V gene (reference sequence). Deletions cut 2 bases from V and 5 bases from J, with 12 bases between. The CDR3 DNA sequence: TGTGCCAGCAGCTTACTTCAGGGTCAAAATGAAAAACTGTTTTTT. Protein product: CASSLLQGQNEKLFF.

The chain couples TRBV6-2 or TRBV6-3 to TRBJ2-7; no clear D gene. There are 15 residues in the CDR3. CDR1 and CDR2 (germline): MNHEY, SVGEGT. Trimming took 0 bases from V and 2 from J, leaving 11 bases between them. The CDR3 loop reads CASSYSMGRAYEQYF. The CDR3 region has the DNA TGTGCCAGCAGTTACTCGATGGGTAGGGCCTACGAGCAGTACTTC.

About this clonotype: No conserved phenylalanine or tryptophan ends this CDR3, so it is likely a read error. The J gene is TRBJ1-1, the V gene TRBV29-1; the match to TRBD1 covers 8 bases. CDR1 and CDR2 (germline): SQVTM, ANQGSEA. This CDR3 is 13 amino acids long. The V gene end was trimmed by 3 bases and the J gene end by 4 bases; junction bases not matched to a gene: 4. In nucleotides, the CDR3 is TGCAGCGTTGACCCCAGGGGGCTCACTGAAGCTTTCCTT. It is translated as CSVDPRGLTEAFL.

The chain is built from TRBV20-1 and TRBJ2-7, with 7 nucleotides matching TRBD2. Germline CDR1 DFQATT, CDR2 SNEGSKA (reference sequence). The CDR3 spans 13 residues. After removal of 3 bases from V and 2 bases from J, the junction contained 4 bases not matched to a gene. CDR3 region: CSASRDYAYEQYF. DNA of the CDR3: TGCAGTGCTAGTAGGGACTACGCCTACGAGCAGTACTTC.

This clonotype appeared many times. The chain is built from TRBV30 and TRBJ2-7; 10 bases fit TRBD2. The CDR3 contains 14 residues. Germline-derived CDR1 and CDR2 are GTSNPN and SVGIG (reference sequence). The V gene end was trimmed by 5 bases and the J gene end by 6 bases; junction bases not matched to a gene: 10. In DNA, the CDR3 is TGTGCCTGGTCTCGAGCGGGAGGGCCGTCCGAGCAGTACTTC. The encoded protein is CAWSRAGGPSEQYF. Together with reference TRBV30 and TRBJ2-7, the CDR3 gives the full variable domain: SQTIHQWPATLVQPVGSPLSLECTVEGTSNPNLYWYRQAAGRGLQLLFYSVGIGQISSEVPQNLSASRPQDRQFILSSKKLLLSDSGFYLCAWSRAGGPSEQYFGPGTRLTVT.